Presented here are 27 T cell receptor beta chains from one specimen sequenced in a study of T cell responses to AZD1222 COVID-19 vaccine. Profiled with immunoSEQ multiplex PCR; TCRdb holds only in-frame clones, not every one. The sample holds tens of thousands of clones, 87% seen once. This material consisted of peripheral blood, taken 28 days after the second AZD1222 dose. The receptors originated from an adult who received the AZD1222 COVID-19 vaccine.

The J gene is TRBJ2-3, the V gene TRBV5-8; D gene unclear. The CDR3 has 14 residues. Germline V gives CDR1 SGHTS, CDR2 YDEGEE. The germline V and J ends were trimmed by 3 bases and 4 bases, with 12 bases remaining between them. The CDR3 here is CASSWSALADTQYF. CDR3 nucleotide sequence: TGTGCCAGCAGCTGGAGTGCGCTGGCAGATACGCAGTATTTT.

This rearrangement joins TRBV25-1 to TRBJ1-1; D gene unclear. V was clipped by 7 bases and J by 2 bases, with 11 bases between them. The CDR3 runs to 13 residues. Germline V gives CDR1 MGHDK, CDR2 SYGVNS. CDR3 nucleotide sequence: TGTGCCAGCATCGGACCGCGAAACACTGAAGCTTTCTTT. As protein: CASIGPRNTEAFF.

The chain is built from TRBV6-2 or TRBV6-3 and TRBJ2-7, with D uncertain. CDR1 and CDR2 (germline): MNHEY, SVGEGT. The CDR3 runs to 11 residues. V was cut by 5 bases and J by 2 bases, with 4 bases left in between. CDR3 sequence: CASSTAYEQYF. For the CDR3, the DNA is TGTGCCAGCAGTACTGCCTACGAGCAGTACTTC.

CDR3 protein: CASSQGQFEGGKLFF. CDR3 in DNA: TGCGCCAGCAGCCAAGGACAGTTTGAGGGGGGAAAACTGTTTTTT. The chain links TRBV4-1 to TRBJ1-4; TRBD1 is a possible D gene (6 bases). The CDR3 covers 15 residues. Trimming shortened V by 1 base and J by 10 bases, and 16 bases separated the two germline ends. The V gene's germline CDR1 is MGHRA and CDR2 YSYEKL.

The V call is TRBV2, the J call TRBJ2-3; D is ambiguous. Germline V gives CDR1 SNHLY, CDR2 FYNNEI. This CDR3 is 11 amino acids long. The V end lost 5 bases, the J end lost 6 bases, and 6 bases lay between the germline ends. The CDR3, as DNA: TGTGCCAGCAGTCCGGAGGATACGCAGTATTTT. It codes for CASSPEDTQYF.

This chain's CDR3 is CASSLGSTGVNTEAFF. CDR3 nucleotides: TGTGCCAGCAGCTTAGGTTCGACAGGCGTGAACACTGAAGCTTTCTTT. The chain recombines TRBV7-8 with TRBJ1-1, with TRBD1 as a possible D gene (6 bases). The ends were cut back, 1 base at V and 0 bases at J, with 12 bases in the middle. The CDR3 has 16 amino acids. Looked up from germline, CDR1 is SGHVS and CDR2 is FQNEAQ. Together with reference TRBV7-8 and TRBJ1-1, the CDR3 gives the full variable domain: GAGVSQSPRYKVAKRGQDVALRCDPISGHVSLFWYQQALGQGPEFLTYFQNEAQLDKSGLPSDRFFAERPEGSVSTLKIQRTQQEDSAVYLCASSLGSTGVNTEAFFGQGTRLTVV.

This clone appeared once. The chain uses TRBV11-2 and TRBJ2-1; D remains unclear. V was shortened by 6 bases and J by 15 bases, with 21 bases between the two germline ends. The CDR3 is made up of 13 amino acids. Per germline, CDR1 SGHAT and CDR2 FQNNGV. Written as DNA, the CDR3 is TGTGCCAGCAGTCGCGACATTCGGCCACAATGGTTCTTC. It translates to CASSRDIRPQWFF.

The CDR3 here is CASSQESSGMDTQYF. The CDR3 DNA is TGCGCCAGCAGCCAAGAGTCTAGCGGGATGGATACGCAGTATTTT. The chain combines TRBV4-3 with TRBJ2-3, with 9 bases lining up with TRBD2. The CDR3 covers 15 residues. CDR1 and CDR2 (germline): LGHNA, YSLEER. The junction had 4 bases not matched to a gene; V was cut back by 0 bases and J by 6 bases.

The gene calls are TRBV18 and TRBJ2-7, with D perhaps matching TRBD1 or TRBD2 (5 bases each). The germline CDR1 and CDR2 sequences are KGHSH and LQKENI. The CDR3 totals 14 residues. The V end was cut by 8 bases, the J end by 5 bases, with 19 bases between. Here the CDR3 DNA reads TGTGCCAGCGGCTCCTCCGGGACGGAAAACGAGCAGTACTTC. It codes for CASGSSGTENEQYF.

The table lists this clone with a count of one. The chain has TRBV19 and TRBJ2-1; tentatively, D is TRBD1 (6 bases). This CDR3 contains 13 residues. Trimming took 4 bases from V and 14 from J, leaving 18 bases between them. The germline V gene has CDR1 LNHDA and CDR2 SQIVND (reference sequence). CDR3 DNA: TGTGCCAGTAGTAGTAAACGCCGGGACAACAAGTTCTTC. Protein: CASSSKRRDNKFF.

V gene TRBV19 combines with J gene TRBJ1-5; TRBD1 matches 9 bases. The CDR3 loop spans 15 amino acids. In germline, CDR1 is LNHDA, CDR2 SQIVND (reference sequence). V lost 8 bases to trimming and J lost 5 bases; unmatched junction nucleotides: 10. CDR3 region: CASGLGQGFDQPQHF. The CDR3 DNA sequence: TGTGCCAGTGGCCTGGGACAGGGCTTTGATCAGCCCCAGCATTTT.

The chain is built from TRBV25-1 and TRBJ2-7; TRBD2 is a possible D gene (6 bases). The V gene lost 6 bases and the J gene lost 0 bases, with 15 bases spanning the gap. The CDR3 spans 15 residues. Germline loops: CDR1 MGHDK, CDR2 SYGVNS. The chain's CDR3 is CASSTGRESSYEQYF. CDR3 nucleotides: TGTGCCAGCAGCACCGGACGGGAGAGCTCCTACGAGCAGTACTTC.

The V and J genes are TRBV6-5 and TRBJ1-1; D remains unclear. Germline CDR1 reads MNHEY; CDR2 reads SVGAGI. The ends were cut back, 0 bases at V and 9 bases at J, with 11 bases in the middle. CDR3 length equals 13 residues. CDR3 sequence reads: CASSYSIREKAFF. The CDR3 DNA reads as TGTGCCAGCAGTTACTCGATTAGGGAAAAAGCTTTCTTT.

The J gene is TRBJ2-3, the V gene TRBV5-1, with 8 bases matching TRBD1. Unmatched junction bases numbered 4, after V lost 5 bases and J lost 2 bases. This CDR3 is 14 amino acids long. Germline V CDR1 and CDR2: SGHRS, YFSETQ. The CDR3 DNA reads TGCGCCAGCAGTGCGGGACAGGCCACAGATACGCAGTATTTT. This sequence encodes CASSAGQATDTQYF.

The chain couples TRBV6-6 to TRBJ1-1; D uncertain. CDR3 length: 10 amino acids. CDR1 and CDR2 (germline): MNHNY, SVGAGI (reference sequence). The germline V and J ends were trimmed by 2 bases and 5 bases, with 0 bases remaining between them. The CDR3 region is CASSYTEAFF. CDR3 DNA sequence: TGTGCCAGCAGTTACACTGAAGCTTTCTTT.

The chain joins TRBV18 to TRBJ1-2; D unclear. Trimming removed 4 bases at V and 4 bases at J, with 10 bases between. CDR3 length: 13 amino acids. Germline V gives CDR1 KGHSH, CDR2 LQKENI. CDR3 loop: CASSLGPLYGYTF. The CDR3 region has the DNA TGTGCCAGCTCACTCGGGCCCCTCTATGGCTACACCTTC.

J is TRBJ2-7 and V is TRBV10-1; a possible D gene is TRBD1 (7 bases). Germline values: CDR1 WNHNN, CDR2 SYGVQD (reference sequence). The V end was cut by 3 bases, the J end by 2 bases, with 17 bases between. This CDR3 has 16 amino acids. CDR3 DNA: TGCGCCAGCAGTGACCACAATCAGGGGGAGGCCTACGAGCAGTACTTC. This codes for CASSDHNQGEAYEQYF.

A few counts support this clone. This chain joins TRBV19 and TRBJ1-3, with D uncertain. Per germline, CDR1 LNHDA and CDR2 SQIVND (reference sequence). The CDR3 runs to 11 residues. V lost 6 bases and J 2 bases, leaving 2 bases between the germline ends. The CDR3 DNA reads TGTGCCAGTAGGGCTGGAAACACCATATATTTT. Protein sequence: CASRAGNTIYF.

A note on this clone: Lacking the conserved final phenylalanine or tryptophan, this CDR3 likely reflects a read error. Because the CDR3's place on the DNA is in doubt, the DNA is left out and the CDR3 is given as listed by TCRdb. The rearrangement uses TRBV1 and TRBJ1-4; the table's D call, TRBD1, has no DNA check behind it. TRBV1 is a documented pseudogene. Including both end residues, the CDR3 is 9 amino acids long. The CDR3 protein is CTSSPRDRA.

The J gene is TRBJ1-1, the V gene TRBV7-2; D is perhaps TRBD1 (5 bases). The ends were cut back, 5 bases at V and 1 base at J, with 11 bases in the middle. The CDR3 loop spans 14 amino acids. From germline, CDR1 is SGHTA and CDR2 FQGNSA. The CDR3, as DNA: TGTGCCAGCAGCCGCGACAGACGGAACACTGAAGCTTTCTTT. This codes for CASSRDRRNTEAFF.

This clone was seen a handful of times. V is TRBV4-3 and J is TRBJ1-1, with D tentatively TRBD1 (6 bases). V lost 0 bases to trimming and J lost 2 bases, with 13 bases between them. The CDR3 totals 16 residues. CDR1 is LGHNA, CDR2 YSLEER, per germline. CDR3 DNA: TGCGCCAGCAGCCAAGATTCAGGCAGGGGAAACACTGAAGCTTTCTTT. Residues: CASSQDSGRGNTEAFF.

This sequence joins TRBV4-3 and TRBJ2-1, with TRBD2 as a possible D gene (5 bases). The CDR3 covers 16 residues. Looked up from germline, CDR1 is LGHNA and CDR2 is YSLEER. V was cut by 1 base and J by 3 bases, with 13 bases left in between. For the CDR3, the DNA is TGCGCCAGCAGCCAAGCCCTAGCTGCCGACTACAATGAGCAGTTCTTC. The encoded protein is CASSQALAADYNEQFF.

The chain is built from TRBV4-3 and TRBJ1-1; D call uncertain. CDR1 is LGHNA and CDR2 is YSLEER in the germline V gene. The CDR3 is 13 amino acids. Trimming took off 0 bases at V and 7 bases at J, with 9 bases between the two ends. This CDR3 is CASSQDMAGEAFF. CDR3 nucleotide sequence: TGCGCCAGCAGCCAAGATATGGCTGGTGAAGCTTTCTTT.

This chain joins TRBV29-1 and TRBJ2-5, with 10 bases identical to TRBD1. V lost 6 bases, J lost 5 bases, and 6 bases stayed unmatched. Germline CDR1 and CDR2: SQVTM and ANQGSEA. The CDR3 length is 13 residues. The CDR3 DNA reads TGCAGCGTAGAGACAGGGGGCGGTGAGACCCAGTACTTC. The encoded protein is CSVETGGGETQYF.

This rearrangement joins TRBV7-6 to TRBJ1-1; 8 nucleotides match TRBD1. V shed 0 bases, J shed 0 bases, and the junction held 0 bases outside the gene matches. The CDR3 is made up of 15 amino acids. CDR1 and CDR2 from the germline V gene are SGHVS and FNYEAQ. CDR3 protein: CASSLAQGVNTEAFF. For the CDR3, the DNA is TGTGCCAGCAGCTTAGCACAGGGGGTGAACACTGAAGCTTTCTTT.

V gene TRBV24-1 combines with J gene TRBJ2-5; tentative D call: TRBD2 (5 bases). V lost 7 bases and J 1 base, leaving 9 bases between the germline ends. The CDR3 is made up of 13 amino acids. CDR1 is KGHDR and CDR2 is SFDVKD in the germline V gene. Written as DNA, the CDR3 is TGTGCCACCAGATCGGGATCCCAAGAGACCCAGTACTTC. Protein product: CATRSGSQETQYF.

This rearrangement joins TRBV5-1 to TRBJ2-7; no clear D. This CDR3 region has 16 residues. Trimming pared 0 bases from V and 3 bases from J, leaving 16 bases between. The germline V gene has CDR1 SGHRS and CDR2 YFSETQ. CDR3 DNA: TGCGCCAGCAGCTTGGCGGTTGGTCGCAGTCTCTACGAGCAGTACTTC. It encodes CASSLAVGRSLYEQYF.